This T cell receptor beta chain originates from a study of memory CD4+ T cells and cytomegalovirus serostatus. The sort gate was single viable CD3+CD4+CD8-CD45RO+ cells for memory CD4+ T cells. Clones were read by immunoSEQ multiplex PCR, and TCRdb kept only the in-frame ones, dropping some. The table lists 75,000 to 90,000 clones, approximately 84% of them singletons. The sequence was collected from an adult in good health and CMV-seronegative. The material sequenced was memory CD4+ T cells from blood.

Written as DNA, the CDR3 is TGTGCCAGCAGCCCGGGGACCTGGGGCGGGGAGCTGTTTTTT. Encoded protein: CASSPGTWGGELFF. The chain joins TRBV6-1 to TRBJ2-2; D assignment may be TRBD1 or TRBD2 (5 bases each). The CDR3 contains 14 residues. Between the trimmed V and J ends, which lost 6 bases and 7 bases, there was a span of 15 bases. From germline, CDR1 is MNHNS and CDR2 SASEGT.